Following are 26 T cell receptor beta chains from one sample sequenced in a study of blood T cell repertoires in COVID-19. Using immunoSEQ multiplex PCR, the repertoire was profiled, and TCRdb retains in-frame clones only, with some absent. The table has about 220,000 clones, roughly 84% seen once. The sequenced sample was peripheral blood. These receptors were taken from a woman older than 75 with acute or convalescent COVID-19.

The V call is TRBV28, the J call TRBJ1-2; a possible D gene is TRBD1 (5 bases). The length of the CDR3 is 14 residues. Germline V gene sequence: CDR1 MDHEN, CDR2 SYDVKM. Trimming shortened V by 7 bases and J by 5 bases, and 17 bases separated the two germline ends. Here the CDR3 DNA reads TGTGCCAGCATTCCCGGGGGGGAGAATTATGGCTACACCTTC. It yields the protein CASIPGGENYGYTF.

The chain uses TRBV5-4 and TRBJ2-4, with D possibly matching TRBD1 (5 bases). This CDR3 has 16 residues. Germline V CDR1 and CDR2: SGHNT, YYREEE (reference sequence). Trimming took 4 bases from V and 0 from J, leaving 14 bases between them. CDR3 protein: CASSPGGASAKNIQYF. In DNA form, the CDR3 reads TGTGCCAGCAGCCCCGGTGGGGCCTCAGCCAAAAACATTCAGTACTTC.

The rearrangement uses TRBV19 and TRBJ1-5; possible D gene TRBD1, 6 bases. The germline V and J ends were trimmed by 10 bases and 2 bases, with 12 bases remaining between them. CDR1 LNHDA and CDR2 SQIVND come from the germline V gene (reference sequence). The CDR3 is 13 residues long. The CDR3 loop is CATGGGGNQPQHF. For the CDR3, the DNA is TGTGCCACGGGGGGGGGCGGCAATCAGCCCCAGCATTTT. The full variable domain, completed using reference TRBV19 and TRBJ1-5, is DGGITQSPKYLFRKEGQNVTLSCEQNLNHDAMYWYRQDPGQGLRLIYYSQIVNDFQKGDIAEGYSVSREKKESFPLTVTSAQKNPTAFYLCATGGGGNQPQHFGDGTRLSIL.

CDR3 loop: CASSLGQRGHNEQFF. The DNA of the CDR3 is TGTGCCAGCAGCTTGGGCCAGCGGGGGCACAATGAGCAGTTCTTC. The J gene is TRBJ2-1, the V gene TRBV5-4, with TRBD2 matching over 8 bases. This CDR3 region has 15 residues. Per germline, CDR1 SGHNT and CDR2 YYREEE (reference sequence). J gave up 5 bases and V 0 bases, and 4 bases lay outside the gene matches.

The chain links TRBV2 to TRBJ1-5, with 7 bases that match TRBD1. CDR3 length: 15 residues. J was trimmed by 2 bases and V by 5 bases; bases with no gene match: 6. CDR1 is SNHLY, CDR2 FYNNEI, per germline. The CDR3, as DNA: TGTGCCAGCAGTCGACTACAGGGGCGCAATCAGCCCCAGCATTTT. Its protein is CASSRLQGRNQPQHF.

The chain recombines TRBV4-2 with TRBJ2-3; 9 nucleotides align to TRBD2. This CDR3 is built from 17 residues. Germline-derived CDR1 and CDR2 are LGHNA and YNFKEQ. With V trimmed by 2 bases and J by 4 bases, 10 bases remained unmatched. CDR3 sequence reads: CASSQNTGTSYPDTQYF. As DNA, the CDR3 is TGTGCCAGCAGCCAAAACACCGGGACTAGCTACCCAGATACGCAGTATTTT.

V and J are TRBV28 and TRBJ2-5, with 7 bases that match TRBD1. Per the germline V gene, CDR1 is MDHEN and CDR2 is SYDVKM. V trimming: 7 bases; J trimming: 0 bases; junction bases outside the gene matches: 14. The CDR3 runs 17 residues. This chain's CDR3 is CASTSGWGQPYQETQYF. The DNA of the CDR3 is TGTGCCAGCACCTCCGGCTGGGGACAGCCGTACCAAGAGACCCAGTACTTC.

V and J are TRBV18 and TRBJ2-1; 8 bases are shared with TRBD2. The CDR3 sequence is 17 residues long. In germline, CDR1 is KGHSH, CDR2 LQKENI. V gave up 6 bases and J gave up 2 bases; unmatched junction bases: 12. The CDR3 here is CASSVGGAGVAYNEQFF. The CDR3 DNA sequence: TGTGCCAGCTCTGTCGGGGGAGCGGGGGTGGCCTACAATGAGCAGTTCTTC.

This chain links TRBV12-3 or TRBV12-4 with TRBJ1-2; D not certain. Trimming cost V 7 bases and J 8 bases, with 17 bases left between them. CDR3 length equals 13 residues. CDR3 nucleotide sequence: TGTGCCAGCACCTTTCTCCGAGGGAAGGGCTACACCTTC. This gives the protein CASTFLRGKGYTF.

The chain carries TRBV5-1 and TRBJ2-1; D gene uncertain. The CDR3 has 13 amino acids. The germline V gene has CDR1 SGHRS and CDR2 YFSETQ. The V and J ends lost 4 bases and 9 bases respectively, with 14 bases between them. For the CDR3, the DNA is TGCGCCAGCAGCCCCCCTAGTACCGGTGAGCAGTTCTTC. It specifies CASSPPSTGEQFF.

This clone was counted only a few times. This sequence joins TRBV2 and TRBJ2-7; maybe TRBD1 (5 bases). The CDR3 is 12 residues long. Trimming took 7 bases from V and 4 from J, leaving 11 bases between them. Per germline, CDR1 SNHLY and CDR2 FYNNEI. The CDR3 DNA follows: TGTGCCAGCAACCCAGGGCAATACGAGCAGTACTTC. Translation gives CASNPGQYEQYF.

The V gene is TRBV5-8, the J gene TRBJ2-2; D not certain. This CDR3 has 13 amino acids. Trimming took 3 bases from V and 4 from J, leaving 7 bases between them. Germline lookup yields CDR1 SGHTS and CDR2 YDEGEE. The CDR3 DNA reads as TGTGCCAGCAGCTGGAGTGTCACCGGGGAGCTGTTTTTT. Protein sequence: CASSWSVTGELFF.

The chain recombines TRBV6-5 with TRBJ2-3; TRBD2 agrees at 11 bases. CDR1 is MNHEY and CDR2 is SVGAGI in the germline V gene. J lost 5 bases, V lost 5 bases, and 6 bases had no gene match. This CDR3 is built from 15 residues. This chain's CDR3 is CASSHSGGDGDTQYF. The CDR3 DNA reads as TGTGCCAGCAGTCATAGCGGGGGGGATGGAGATACGCAGTATTTT.

This clone has a handful of counts. The V call is TRBV28, the J call TRBJ1-3, with D perhaps matching TRBD1 (5 bases). Trimming removed 6 bases at V and 4 bases at J, with 13 bases between. This CDR3 is 14 amino acids long. Per the germline V gene, CDR1 is MDHEN and CDR2 is SYDVKM. Written as DNA, the CDR3 is TGTGCCAGCAGCCAAGGGCCAGGGGGAAACACCATATATTTT. It translates to CASSQGPGGNTIYF.

The CDR3 spells CASRTGIQYDYGYTF. As DNA, the CDR3 is TGTGCCAGCAGGACAGGGATTCAGTATGACTATGGCTACACCTTC. The chain recombines TRBV28 with TRBJ1-2; 7 nucleotides match TRBD1. The CDR3 has 15 residues. V gave up 6 bases and J gave up 3 bases; unmatched junction bases: 10. The germline V gene has CDR1 MDHEN and CDR2 SYDVKM.

Of note for this clone: Other DNA sequences in the same sample also yield this CDR3. The rearrangement uses TRBV28 and TRBJ2-6; maybe TRBD2 (6 bases). Germline lookup yields CDR1 MDHEN and CDR2 SYDVKM. The CDR3 sequence is 15 residues long. V gave up 3 bases and J gave up 0 bases, with 6 bases separating them. CDR3 sequence reads: CASSLGGSGANVLTF. CDR3 in DNA: TGTGCCAGCAGTTTGGGGGGCTCTGGGGCCAACGTCCTGACTTTC.

J is TRBJ1-1 and V is TRBV5-8, with no clear D. The CDR3 runs 11 residues. V was clipped by 5 bases and J by 11 bases, with 13 bases between them. Germline CDR1 SGHTS, CDR2 YDEGEE. CDR3 coding DNA: TGTGCCAGCAGTTACACGGCGGGGGCTTTCTTT. This translates into CASSYTAGAFF.

The V and J genes are TRBV5-1 and TRBJ1-1; D is possibly TRBD1 (6 bases). Looked up from germline, CDR1 is SGHRS and CDR2 is YFSETQ. There are 16 residues in the CDR3. V lost 0 bases and J 0 bases, leaving 12 bases between the germline ends. CDR3 DNA sequence: TGCGCCAGCAGCTTGGTGGGGGCCGAGATGAACACTGAAGCTTTCTTT. It is translated as CASSLVGAEMNTEAFF.

V gene TRBV9 combines with J gene TRBJ2-3; D may be TRBD1 (6 bases). CDR1 and CDR2 (germline): SGDLS, YYNGEE. The V and J ends lost 4 bases and 1 base respectively, with 13 bases between them. The CDR3 runs 15 residues. The DNA for the CDR3 is TGTGCCAGCAGCAACCACAGGGCGGGCACAGATACGCAGTATTTT. Its translation is CASSNHRAGTDTQYF.

The chain uses TRBV6-5 and TRBJ1-2, with TRBD1 identical over 7 bases. The CDR3 totals 13 residues. Germline CDR1 is MNHEY and CDR2 is SVGAGI. Trimming took 6 bases from V and 8 from J; bases not matched to a gene: 9. The CDR3 spells CASSRTGPLGYTF. CDR3 nucleotides: TGTGCCAGCAGCCGGACAGGTCCCTTGGGCTACACCTTC.

This chain links TRBV10-2 with TRBJ1-2; D is uncertain. Per the germline V gene, CDR1 is WSHSY and CDR2 is SAAADI. Trimming shortened V by 4 bases and J by 5 bases, and 11 bases separated the two germline ends. The CDR3 runs 13 residues. This CDR3 is CASSVVPQYGYTF. The CDR3 DNA reads as TGCGCCAGCAGTGTAGTACCTCAATATGGCTACACCTTC.

This chain connects TRBV3-1 (or the pseudogene TRBV3-2) to TRBJ2-2, with D perhaps matching TRBD2 (6 bases). The germline gives CDR1 LGHDT, CDR2 YNNKEL (reference sequence). V gave up 4 bases and J gave up 3 bases, with 6 bases separating them. This CDR3 has 13 amino acids. CDR3 coding DNA: TGTGCCAGCAGCCGGGGGGACACCGGGGAGCTGTTTTTT. This codes for CASSRGDTGELFF.

This chain connects TRBV18 to TRBJ2-7, with 8 bases that match TRBD1. The CDR3 covers 15 residues. Unmatched junction bases numbered 8, after V lost 3 bases and J lost 4 bases. Germline loops: CDR1 KGHSH, CDR2 LQKENI. The chain's CDR3 is CASSPPIQGGYEQYF. The CDR3 nucleotides are TGTGCCAGCTCACCTCCTATACAGGGGGGATACGAGCAGTACTTC.

CDR3 loop: CASSAYRGSTIYF. The CDR3 DNA is TGTGCCAGCAGCGCCTACAGGGGGAGCACCATATATTTT. The chain has TRBV11-2 and TRBJ1-3; 8 bases agree with TRBD1. Trimming took 5 bases from V and 9 from J; bases not matched to a gene: 6. Germline V gene sequence: CDR1 SGHAT, CDR2 FQNNGV. The CDR3 is made up of 13 amino acids.

The chain uses TRBV3-1 (or the pseudogene TRBV3-2) and TRBJ1-2; D gene uncertain. CDR1 is LGHDT and CDR2 is YNNKEL in the germline V gene (reference sequence). The V and J ends lost 4 bases and 4 bases respectively, with 13 bases between them. The CDR3 length is 14 residues. Written as DNA, the CDR3 is TGTGCCAGCAGCCCCCAGACCGCGGCCTATGGCTACACCTTC. Its protein product is CASSPQTAAYGYTF.

This sequence joins TRBV18 and TRBJ1-4; D is ambiguous. Per the germline V gene, CDR1 is KGHSH and CDR2 is LQKENI. V was pared by 2 bases and J by 8 bases, with 9 bases between. This CDR3 contains 13 residues. The CDR3 sequence: CASSPVREEKLFF. The DNA for the CDR3 is TGTGCCAGCTCACCAGTCCGAGAGGAAAAACTGTTTTTT. Combining the CDR3 with reference TRBV18 and TRBJ1-4 gives the whole variable domain NAGVMQNPRHLVRRRGQEARLRCSPMKGHSHVYWYRQLPEEGLKFMVYLQKENIIDESGMPKERFSAEFPKEGPSILRIQQVVRGDSAAYFCASSPVREEKLFFGSGTQLSVL.